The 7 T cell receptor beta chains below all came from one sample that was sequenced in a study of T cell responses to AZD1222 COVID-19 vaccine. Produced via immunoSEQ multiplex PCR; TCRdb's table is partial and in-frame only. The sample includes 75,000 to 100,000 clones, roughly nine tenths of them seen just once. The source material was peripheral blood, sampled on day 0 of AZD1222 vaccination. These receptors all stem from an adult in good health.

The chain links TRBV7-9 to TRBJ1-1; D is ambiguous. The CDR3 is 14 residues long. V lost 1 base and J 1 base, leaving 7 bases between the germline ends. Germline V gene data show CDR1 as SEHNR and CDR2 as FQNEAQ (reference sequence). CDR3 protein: CASSLGRQNTEAFF. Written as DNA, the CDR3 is TGTGCCAGCAGCTTAGGTCGGCAGAACACTGAAGCTTTCTTT. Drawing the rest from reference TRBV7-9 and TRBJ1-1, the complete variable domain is DTGVSQNPRHKITKRGQNVTFRCDPISEHNRLYWYRQTLGQGPEFLTYFQNEAQLEKSRLLSDRFSAERPKGSFSTLEIQRTEQGDSAMYLCASSLGRQNTEAFFGQGTRLTVV.

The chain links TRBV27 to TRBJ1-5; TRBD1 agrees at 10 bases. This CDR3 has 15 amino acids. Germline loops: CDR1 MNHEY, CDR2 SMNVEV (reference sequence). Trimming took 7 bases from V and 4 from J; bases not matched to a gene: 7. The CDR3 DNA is TGTGCCAGCACCTCTGGGACAGGGGCGAATCAGCCCCAGCATTTT. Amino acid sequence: CASTSGTGANQPQHF.

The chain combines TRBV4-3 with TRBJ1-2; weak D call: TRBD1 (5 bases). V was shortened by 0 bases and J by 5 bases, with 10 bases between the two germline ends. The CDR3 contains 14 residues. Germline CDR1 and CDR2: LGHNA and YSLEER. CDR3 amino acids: CASSQETVSYGYTF. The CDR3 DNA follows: TGCGCCAGCAGCCAAGAGACAGTATCATATGGCTACACCTTC.

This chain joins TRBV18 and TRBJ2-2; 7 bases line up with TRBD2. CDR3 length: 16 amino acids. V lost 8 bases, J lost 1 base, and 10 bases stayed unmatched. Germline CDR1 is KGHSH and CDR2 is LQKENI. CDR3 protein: CASQHSASGNTGELFF. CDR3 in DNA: TGTGCCAGCCAGCACAGCGCTAGCGGGAACACCGGGGAGCTGTTTTTT.

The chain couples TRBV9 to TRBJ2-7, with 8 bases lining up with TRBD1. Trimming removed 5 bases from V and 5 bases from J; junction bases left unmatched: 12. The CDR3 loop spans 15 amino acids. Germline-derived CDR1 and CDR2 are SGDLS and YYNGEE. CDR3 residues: CASSDEGRGRDEQYF. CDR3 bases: TGTGCCAGCAGTGACGAAGGCAGGGGGCGCGACGAGCAGTACTTC.

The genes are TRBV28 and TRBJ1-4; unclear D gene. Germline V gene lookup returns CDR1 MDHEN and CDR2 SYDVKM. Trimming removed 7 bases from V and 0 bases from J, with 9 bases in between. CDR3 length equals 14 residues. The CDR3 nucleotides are TGTGCCAGCACTCAAACAGCAACTAATGAAAAACTGTTTTTT. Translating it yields CASTQTATNEKLFF.

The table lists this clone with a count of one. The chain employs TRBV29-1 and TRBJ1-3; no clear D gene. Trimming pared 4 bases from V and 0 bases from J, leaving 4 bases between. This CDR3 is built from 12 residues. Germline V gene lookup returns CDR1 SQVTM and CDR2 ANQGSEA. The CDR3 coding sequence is TGCAGCGTTGTCGGCTCTGGAAACACCATATATTTT. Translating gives CSVVGSGNTIYF.